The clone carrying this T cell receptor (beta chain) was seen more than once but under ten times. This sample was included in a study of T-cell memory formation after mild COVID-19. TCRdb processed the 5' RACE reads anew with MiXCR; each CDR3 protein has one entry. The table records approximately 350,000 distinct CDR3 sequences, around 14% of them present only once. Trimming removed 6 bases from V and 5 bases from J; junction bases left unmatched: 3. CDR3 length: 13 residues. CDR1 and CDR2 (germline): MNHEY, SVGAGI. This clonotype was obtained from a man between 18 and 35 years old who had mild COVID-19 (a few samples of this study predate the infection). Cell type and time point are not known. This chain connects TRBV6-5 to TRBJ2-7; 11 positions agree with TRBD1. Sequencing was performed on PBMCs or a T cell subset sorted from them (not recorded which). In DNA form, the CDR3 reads TGTGCCAGCAGACGGGACAGGGGGAACGAGCAGTACTTC. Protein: CASRRDRGNEQYF.